The 11 T cell receptor beta chains presented below share a single source sample, sequenced in a study of blood T cell repertoires in COVID-19. Sequencing used immunoSEQ multiplex PCR; TCRdb keeps in-frame clones, though not all of them. The data contain some 270,000 clones, about nine tenths of them singletons. Sequencing used peripheral blood. These receptors all stem from a woman aged 60 to 75 who had recovered from COVID-19.

The V call is TRBV6-5, the J call TRBJ2-7; D perhaps matches TRBD2 (5 bases). Germline V lookup: CDR1 MNHEY, CDR2 SVGAGI. This CDR3 has 13 amino acids. V lost 6 bases and J lost 3, with 12 bases in between. The CDR3 DNA follows: TGTGCCAGCAGCCCCGCAGCGGTCTACGAGCAGTACTTC. It yields the protein CASSPAAVYEQYF.

The J gene is TRBJ1-2, the V gene TRBV29-1, with 12 bases matching TRBD1. The length of the CDR3 is 13 residues. V shed 3 bases and J 4 bases; nucleotides not matched to a gene: 0. Germline CDR1 reads SQVTM; CDR2 reads ANQGSEA. The CDR3 loop is CSVEGQGAYGYTF. DNA for the CDR3: TGCAGCGTTGAGGGACAGGGGGCCTATGGCTACACCTTC.

The rearrangement uses TRBV6-5 and TRBJ2-7; D is possibly TRBD1 (5 bases). Trimming cost V 0 bases and J 3 bases, with 15 bases left between them. CDR3 length: 16 residues. CDR1 and CDR2 (germline): MNHEY, SVGAGI. CDR3 nucleotide sequence: TGTGCCAGCAGTTACTCCCCCTCAGGGTTGGACTACGAGCAGTACTTC. It translates to CASSYSPSGLDYEQYF.

The chain employs TRBV19 and TRBJ2-1; D might be TRBD1 (5 bases). The germline V and J ends were trimmed by 1 base and 9 bases, with 13 bases remaining between them. Germline lookup yields CDR1 LNHDA and CDR2 SQIVND (reference sequence). There are 14 residues in the CDR3. CDR3 residues: CASSIVQGQGEQFF. The CDR3 DNA reads as TGTGCCAGTAGTATAGTGCAAGGGCAGGGTGAGCAGTTCTTC.

The chain recombines TRBV5-1 with TRBJ1-5; D might be TRBD1 (5 bases). CDR1 and CDR2 (germline): SGHRS, YFSETQ. The CDR3 runs to 13 residues. Deletions cut 0 bases from V and 5 bases from J, with 6 bases between. CDR3 bases: TGCGCCAGCAGCTTGGGGGGGGATCAGCCCCAGCATTTT. Translating gives CASSLGGDQPQHF. Variable domain in full (rest from reference TRBV5-1 and TRBJ1-5): KAGVTQTPRYLIKTRGQQVTLSCSPISGHRSVSWYQQTPGQGLQFLFEYFSETQRNKGNFPGRFSGRQFSNSRSEMNVSTLELGDSALYLCASSLGGDQPQHFGDGTRLSIL.

This chain joins TRBV3-1 (or the pseudogene TRBV3-2) and TRBJ1-2; 11 positions agree with TRBD1. V lost 4 bases, J lost 3 bases, and 4 bases stayed unmatched. This CDR3 is built from 15 residues. Germline-derived CDR1 and CDR2 are LGHDT and YNNKEL (reference sequence). The CDR3 spells CASSRGTGGDYGYTF. The DNA of the CDR3 is TGTGCCAGCAGCCGCGGGACAGGGGGGGACTATGGCTACACCTTC.

This chain connects TRBV6-2 or TRBV6-3 to TRBJ2-2; D perhaps matches TRBD1 (6 bases). There are 13 residues in the CDR3. V was pared by 5 bases and J by 4 bases, with 8 bases between. Germline V CDR1 and CDR2: MNHEY, SVGEGT. The CDR3 DNA is TGTGCCAGCAGTGTAGGGGGCACCGGGGAGCTGTTTTTT. It yields the protein CASSVGGTGELFF.

DNA of the CDR3: TGTGCCAGCAGCGTAGTGGACAGGGGCTACGAGCAGTACTTC. Its translation is CASSVVDRGYEQYF. This chain links TRBV9 with TRBJ2-7, with TRBD1 matching 9 bases. CDR3 length: 14 residues. CDR1 is SGDLS, CDR2 YYNGEE, per germline. V dropped 0 bases and J dropped 3; count of bases not matched to a gene: 1.

This sequence joins TRBV5-1 and TRBJ1-6; a weak D match, TRBD1 (5 bases). The germline V gene encodes CDR1 SGHRS and CDR2 YFSETQ. Trimming shortened V by 0 bases and J by 13 bases, and 11 bases separated the two germline ends. The CDR3 is made up of 13 amino acids. The DNA for the CDR3 is TGCGCCAGCAGCTTGGAAGGGGTTTCGCCCCTCCACTTT. Amino acids: CASSLEGVSPLHF. The complete variable domain, with remaining parts taken from reference TRBV5-1 and TRBJ1-6, reads KAGVTQTPRYLIKTRGQQVTLSCSPISGHRSVSWYQQTPGQGLQFLFEYFSETQRNKGNFPGRFSGRQFSNSRSEMNVSTLELGDSALYLCASSLEGVSPLHFGNGTRLTVT.

The chain links TRBV6-5 to TRBJ1-1; 8 bases agree with TRBD1. The germline gives CDR1 MNHEY, CDR2 SVGAGI. The V gene end was trimmed by 6 bases and the J gene end by 3 bases; junction bases not matched to a gene: 6. The CDR3 runs 14 residues. The CDR3 loop reads CASSLQTGDTEAFF. In DNA form, the CDR3 reads TGTGCCAGCAGCCTACAGACAGGGGACACTGAAGCTTTCTTT.

The chain has TRBV7-2 and TRBJ2-1, with TRBD2 identical over 8 bases. The V gene end was trimmed by 2 bases and the J gene end by 10 bases; junction bases not matched to a gene: 4. The CDR3 consists of 13 residues. CDR1 is SGHTA and CDR2 is FQGNSA in the germline V gene. CDR3 residues: CASSLIQRGEQFF. The CDR3 DNA is TGTGCCAGCAGCTTAATCCAGCGGGGGGAGCAGTTCTTC.